This T cell receptor (beta chain) comes out of a study of T cells in Graves' hyperthyroidism and ophthalmopathy. Study details: Peripheral blood was taken when the disease was first diagnosed, before any treatment began. General study results and limits: Ophthalmopathy was identified by the model a median about six months ahead of onset. Ophthalmopathy was distinguished from stable hyperthyroidism by 13 V-J signatures.

Fresh peripheral blood, around 10 ml of it, supplied the PBMCs. This clonotype was observed at least ten times. Its antigen is as yet unknown. The CDR3 regions of TCR beta were amplified from RNA transcripts. An initial round of RT-PCR targeting the TCR CDR3 relied on the HTBI primer set. One entry per CDR3 protein, called by TCRdb with MiXCR from the multiplex PCR reads. The table shows under 450,000 distinct CDR3 sequences, with approximately 15% occurring only once. V lost 2 bases and J lost 8, with 15 bases in between. This CDR3 has 15 residues. CDR1 is MNHEY, CDR2 SMNVEV, per germline (reference sequence).

Sequencing input: blood. The sequence was obtained from a young woman with Graves' hyperthyroidism. The chain links TRBV27 to TRBJ2-2; TRBD1 is a possible D gene (6 bases). CDR3: CASSLLAGQRGELFF. In DNA form, the CDR3 reads TGTGCCAGCAGTTTACTGGCCGGACAGAGAGGGGAGCTGTTTTTT.